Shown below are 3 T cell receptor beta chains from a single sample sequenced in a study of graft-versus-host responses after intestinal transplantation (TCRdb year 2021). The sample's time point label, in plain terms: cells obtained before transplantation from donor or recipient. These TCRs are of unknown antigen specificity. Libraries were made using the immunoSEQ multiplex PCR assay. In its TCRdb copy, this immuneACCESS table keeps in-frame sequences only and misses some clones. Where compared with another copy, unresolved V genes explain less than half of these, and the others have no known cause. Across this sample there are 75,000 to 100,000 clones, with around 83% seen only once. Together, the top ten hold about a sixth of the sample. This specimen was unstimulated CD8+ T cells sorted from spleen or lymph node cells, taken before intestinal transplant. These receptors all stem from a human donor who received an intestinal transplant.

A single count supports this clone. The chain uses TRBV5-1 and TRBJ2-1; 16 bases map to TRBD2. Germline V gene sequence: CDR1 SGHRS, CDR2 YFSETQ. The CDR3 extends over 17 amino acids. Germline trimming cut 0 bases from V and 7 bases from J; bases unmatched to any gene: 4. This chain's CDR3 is CASSLEGLAGGPNEQFF. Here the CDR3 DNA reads TGCGCCAGCAGCTTGGAGGGACTAGCGGGAGGGCCGAATGAGCAGTTCTTC.

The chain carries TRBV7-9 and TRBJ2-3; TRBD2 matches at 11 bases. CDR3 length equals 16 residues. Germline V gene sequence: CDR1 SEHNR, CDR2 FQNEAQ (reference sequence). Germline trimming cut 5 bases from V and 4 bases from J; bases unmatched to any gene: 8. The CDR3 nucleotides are TGTGCCAGCAGCCCAAATAGCGGGAGGGCCCCAGATACGCAGTATTTT. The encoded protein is CASSPNSGRAPDTQYF.

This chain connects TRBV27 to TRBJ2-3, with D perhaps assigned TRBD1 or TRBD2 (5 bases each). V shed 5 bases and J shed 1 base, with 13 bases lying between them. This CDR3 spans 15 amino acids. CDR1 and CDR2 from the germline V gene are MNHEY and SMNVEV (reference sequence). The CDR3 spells CASSKGVGGTDTQYF. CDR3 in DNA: TGTGCCAGCAGTAAAGGGGTGGGAGGCACAGATACGCAGTATTTT.